A single sample is the source of the 27 T cell receptor beta chains below, sequenced in a study of spatial heterogeneity in lung cancer. General study results and limits: Tumors with more nonsynonymous mutations had more expanded intratumoral alpha and beta TCRs.

TCRdb independently ran MiXCR on the 5' RACE reads; one entry per CDR3 protein. The sample includes just under 4,000 distinct CDR3 sequences, approximately 40% seen only once; the top ten take 30% to 40%. The time point: sample taken at primary tumor resection. Their recognized antigens are unknown. Sequencing used lung tumor tissue, obtained at surgery. The receptors derive from a male donor with early-stage non-small cell lung cancer.

In its sample, this clonotype is medium-sized. The chain links TRBV20-1 to TRBJ1-6; D may be TRBD1 (5 bases). The V end was cut by 1 base, the J end by 8 bases, with 12 bases between. Germline V gene lookup returns CDR1 DFQATT and CDR2 SNEGSKA (reference sequence). This CDR3 region has 14 residues. CDR3 amino acids: CSARGDLRDSPLHF. The CDR3 DNA reads as TGCAGTGCTAGAGGGGACCTTAGGGATTCACCCCTCCACTTT.

The CDR3 sequence is CASSLVGLVPGELFF. The CDR3 nucleotides are TGCGCCAGCAGCTTGGTGGGACTAGTTCCCGGGGAGCTGTTTTTT. The chain combines TRBV5-1 with TRBJ2-2; 8 nucleotides line up with TRBD2. After removal of 0 bases from V and 6 bases from J, the junction contained 4 bases not matched to a gene. Germline V gives CDR1 SGHRS, CDR2 YFSETQ. The CDR3 has 15 residues.

By frequency in the sample, this clonotype is medium-sized (0.01 to 0.1%). The genes are TRBV7-9 and TRBJ2-1; D may be TRBD2 (5 bases). The germline V gene encodes CDR1 SEHNR and CDR2 FQNEAQ (reference sequence). CDR3 length: 14 residues. V lost 3 bases and J 7 bases, leaving 13 bases between the germline ends. CDR3 amino acids: CASSFRTYWNEQFF. Written as DNA, the CDR3 is TGTGCCAGCAGCTTTAGGACTTACTGGAATGAGCAGTTCTTC.

The genes are TRBV4-1 and TRBJ2-1, with 14 bases aligning to TRBD2. The CDR3 consists of 17 residues. With V trimmed by 5 bases and J by 8 bases, 11 bases remained unmatched. Germline loops: CDR1 MGHRA, CDR2 YSYEKL. The CDR3 DNA sequence: TGCGCCAGCAGCACCCAACGACTAGCGGGAGGGCCGGATGAGCAGTTCTTC. Its protein is CASSTQRLAGGPDEQFF.

This clonotype is classed as large. This chain uses TRBV3-1 with TRBJ2-3; no clear D. V gave up 2 bases and J gave up 2 bases, with 11 bases separating them. Germline loops: CDR1 LGHDT, CDR2 YNNKEL (reference sequence). The CDR3 is made up of 15 amino acids. Here the CDR3 DNA reads TGTGCCAGCAGCCAAATCCCTAGTGACACAGATACGCAGTATTTT. As protein: CASSQIPSDTDTQYF.

By frequency in the sample, this clonotype is medium-sized. The limits of the CDR3 on the DNA are not certain, so only TCRdb's listed CDR3 is given. The V and J genes are TRBV20-1 and TRBJ1-1; TRBD1, the table's D call, was not compared with the DNA. The CDR3 is 23 amino acids in total, end residues counted. Germline V CDR1 and CDR2: DFQATT, SNEGSKA (reference sequence). Here the CDR3 reads CSARHGHSFYICSARHGHTEAFF.

The chain has TRBV12-3 or TRBV12-4 and TRBJ2-2, with D hard to call. Trimming pared 7 bases from V and 0 bases from J, leaving 12 bases between. There are 15 residues in the CDR3. CDR3 protein: CASNTINANTGELFF. The DNA of the CDR3 is TGTGCCAGCAACACTATCAACGCGAACACCGGGGAGCTGTTTTTT.

The rearrangement links TRBV19 to TRBJ2-1; 8 bases map to TRBD2. The germline gives CDR1 LNHDA, CDR2 SQIVND (reference sequence). The CDR3 length is 15 residues. V dropped 6 bases and J dropped 7; count of bases not matched to a gene: 11. The CDR3 DNA is TGTGCCAGTAGCCCGGGGACTAGGATAGGTAATGAGCAGTTCTTC. Residues: CASSPGTRIGNEQFF.

The chain's CDR3 is CASSLMANTGELFF. In DNA, the CDR3 is TGTGCCAGCAGCTTAATGGCGAACACCGGGGAGCTGTTTTTT. The rearrangement uses TRBV7-3 and TRBJ2-2; the D is unclear. Per the germline V gene, CDR1 is SGHTA and CDR2 is FQGTGA. The V end lost 1 base, the J end lost 0 bases, and 3 bases lay between the germline ends. The CDR3 is made up of 14 amino acids.

This clonotype is termed medium-sized. The chain uses TRBV10-2 and TRBJ2-5; 13 nucleotides match TRBD2. CDR1 WSHSY and CDR2 SAAADI come from the germline V gene. This CDR3 has 14 amino acids. Trimming cost V 5 bases and J 3 bases; bases outside gene matches: 0. DNA of the CDR3: TGCGCCAGCAGTACTAGCGGGAGGGAAGAGACCCAGTACTTC. The encoded protein is CASSTSGREETQYF.

V usage is TRBV30 and J usage is TRBJ2-5; possibly TRBD2 for D (5 bases). Germline-derived CDR1 and CDR2 are GTSNPN and SVGIG (reference sequence). The CDR3 loop spans 12 amino acids. V was clipped by 2 bases and J by 7 bases, with 11 bases between them. The CDR3 nucleotides are TGTGCCTGGAGTCCCCGGGGTCTGACCCAGTACTTC. Protein product: CAWSPRGLTQYF.

By proportion, this clonotype is medium-sized (0.01 to 0.1%). This chain joins TRBV28 and TRBJ2-7, with D unresolved. Germline V gene lookup returns CDR1 MDHEN and CDR2 SYDVKM. The CDR3 covers 14 residues. Deletions cut 3 bases from V and 2 bases from J, with 11 bases between. CDR3 coding DNA: TGTGCCAGCAGTTTTTCCGACTTTACCTACGAGCAGTACTTC. It encodes CASSFSDFTYEQYF.

The genes are TRBV5-1 and TRBJ2-1; 8 bases agree with TRBD1. Germline CDR1 is SGHRS and CDR2 is YFSETQ. J was trimmed by 4 bases and V by 4 bases; bases with no gene match: 10. The CDR3 runs 16 residues. For the CDR3, the DNA is TGCGCCAGCAGCGTAACGGGACAGGAGGGATACAATGAGCAGTTCTTC. Its translation: CASSVTGQEGYNEQFF.

Sample share makes this clonotype medium-sized. The genes are TRBV7-3 and TRBJ2-2, with 7 bases identical to TRBD2. From germline, CDR1 is SGHTA and CDR2 FQGTGA. The CDR3 covers 16 residues. The trim removed 7 bases at V and 0 bases at J, leaving 8 bases unmatched. This chain's CDR3 is CASTPGGRANTGELFF. Written as DNA, the CDR3 is TGTGCCAGCACCCCGGGAGGACGCGCGAACACCGGGGAGCTGTTTTTT.

The rearrangement uses TRBV28 and TRBJ2-3; 15 bases line up with TRBD2. This CDR3 is 17 amino acids long. J lost 6 bases, V lost 7 bases, and 11 bases had no gene match. Per germline, CDR1 MDHEN and CDR2 SYDVKM. DNA for the CDR3: TGTGCCAGCAATCATCTCGGACTAGCGGGAGGGCCTGATACGCAGTATTTT. Encoded protein: CASNHLGLAGGPDTQYF.

This chain links TRBV29-1 with TRBJ2-5; TRBD1 or TRBD2 may be the D gene (7 bases each). Looked up from germline, CDR1 is SQVTM and CDR2 is ANQGSEA. This CDR3 spans 13 amino acids. The V gene lost 7 bases and the J gene lost 5 bases, with 17 bases spanning the gap. DNA of the CDR3: TGCAGCGCCCACCACAGGGGAGGGGAGACCCAGTACTTC. Translation: CSAHHRGGETQYF.

This clonotype was observed a few times. This chain uses TRBV4-1 with TRBJ2-7, with TRBD2 identical over 7 bases. The CDR3 length is 16 residues. J was trimmed by 1 base and V by 5 bases; bases with no gene match: 11. CDR1 is MGHRA and CDR2 is YSYEKL in the germline V gene. CDR3 residues: CASSTPTSALSYEQYF. The CDR3, as DNA: TGCGCCAGCAGCACGCCTACTAGCGCACTATCCTACGAGCAGTACTTC.

This clonotype rates as medium-sized (0.01 to 0.1%). The chain joins TRBV20-1 to TRBJ2-7, with 9 bases matching TRBD2. V gave up 1 base and J gave up 3 bases; unmatched junction bases: 4. The germline V gene encodes CDR1 DFQATT and CDR2 SNEGSKA (reference sequence). This CDR3 has 14 amino acids. CDR3 sequence (DNA): TGCAGTGCTAGAGGATTTAGCGGGAGCTACGAGCAGTACTTC. As protein: CSARGFSGSYEQYF.

This clonotype was counted once. This chain links TRBV9 with TRBJ1-2; TRBD1 might be the D (5 bases). The CDR3 runs 11 residues. Germline values: CDR1 SGDLS, CDR2 YYNGEE. Trimming left V 6 bases short and J 9 bases short, with 12 bases between. The CDR3 loop reads CASNRGRSYTF. For the CDR3, the DNA is TGTGCCAGCAACCGGGGGAGGAGCTACACCTTC.

The chain employs TRBV10-2 and TRBJ2-1; no definite D call. Germline V gene sequence: CDR1 WSHSY, CDR2 SAAADI. The CDR3 is 13 residues long. V lost 2 bases and J lost 4, with 6 bases in between. The CDR3 DNA is TGCGCCAGCAGTGAGACCCTTTACAATGAGCAGTTCTTC. Its translation: CASSETLYNEQFF.

The J gene is TRBJ2-7, the V gene TRBV6-6; TRBD1 might be the D (6 bases). The CDR3 extends over 15 amino acids. V was clipped by 0 bases and J by 1 base, with 10 bases between them. CDR1 MNHNY and CDR2 SVGAGI come from the germline V gene (reference sequence). The DNA of the CDR3 is TGTGCCAGCAGTTACTCACGAGGGGGATCCTACGAGCAGTACTTC. Translating it yields CASSYSRGGSYEQYF.

DNA for the CDR3: TGTGCCAGCAGTTACGGGGGTCATACGCAGTATTTT. This translates into CASSYGGHTQYF. This chain connects TRBV7-9 to TRBJ2-3, with D tentatively TRBD2 (6 bases). CDR3 length: 12 amino acids. Germline V gene sequence: CDR1 SEHNR, CDR2 FQNEAQ (reference sequence). With 6 bases removed from V and 7 bases from J, the gap between germline ends came to 11 bases.

The genes are TRBV11-2 and TRBJ2-2, with TRBD2 matching 10 bases. Germline-derived CDR1 and CDR2 are SGHAT and FQNNGV. The V gene end was trimmed by 5 bases and the J gene end by 1 base; junction bases not matched to a gene: 4. The CDR3 runs to 16 residues. Here the CDR3 reads CASSQLAGKNTGELFF. In DNA form, the CDR3 reads TGTGCCAGCAGCCAACTAGCGGGGAAGAACACCGGGGAGCTGTTTTTT. The full variable domain, with the rest looked up from reference TRBV11-2 and TRBJ2-2, is EAGVAQSPRYKIIEKRQSVAFWCNPISGHATLYWYQQILGQGPKLLIQFQNNGVVDDSQLPKDRFSAERLKGVDSTLKIQPAKLEDSAVYLCASSQLAGKNTGELFFGEGSRLTVL.

This chain uses TRBV11-2 with TRBJ2-7, with D tentatively TRBD2 (6 bases). Germline CDR1 and CDR2: SGHAT and FQNNGV. CDR3 size: 14 residues. Between the trimmed V and J ends, which lost 3 bases and 2 bases, there was a span of 11 bases. The CDR3 nucleotides are TGTGCCAGCAGCTTTTCGGGCGGGGCCTACGAGCAGTACTTC. This encodes CASSFSGGAYEQYF. The complete variable domain, with remaining parts taken from reference TRBV11-2 and TRBJ2-7, reads EAGVAQSPRYKIIEKRQSVAFWCNPISGHATLYWYQQILGQGPKLLIQFQNNGVVDDSQLPKDRFSAERLKGVDSTLKIQPAKLEDSAVYLCASSFSGGAYEQYFGPGTRLTVT.

This clonotype occurred many times. The chain carries TRBV29-1 and TRBJ2-1; tentative D call: TRBD1 (5 bases). The CDR3 runs 14 residues. V was trimmed by 6 bases and J by 8 bases, leaving 20 bases between them. Germline CDR1 reads SQVTM; CDR2 reads ANQGSEA. CDR3 protein: CSVDGYFGADEQFF. In DNA, the CDR3 is TGCAGCGTAGACGGCTATTTTGGGGCTGATGAGCAGTTCTTC.

This clonotype was seen just once. This sequence joins TRBV20-1 and TRBJ2-1, with TRBD1 matching over 9 bases. V gave up 4 bases and J gave up 10 bases; unmatched junction bases: 14. Germline V gene sequence: CDR1 DFQATT, CDR2 SNEGSKA (reference sequence). The CDR3 contains 15 residues. In nucleotides, the CDR3 is TGCAGTGCTAAAACCGGGACAGGGCTCCTCCGGGAGCAGTTCTTC. It codes for CSAKTGTGLLREQFF.

This chain links TRBV5-6 with TRBJ2-1, with TRBD2 identical over 8 bases. The CDR3 totals 15 residues. J was trimmed by 1 base and V by 5 bases; bases with no gene match: 5. Looked up from germline, CDR1 is SGHDT and CDR2 is YYEEEE. CDR3 DNA: TGTGCCAGCAGTAAAGCGGGGGTTTCCTACAATGAGCAGTTCTTC. It encodes CASSKAGVSYNEQFF.